This entry is about one T cell receptor beta chain. Its antigen remains unknown. The CDR3 extends over 17 amino acids. The data stem from a study of pediatric ulcerative colitis. Sequencing depth was up to 500,000 reads per sample. Profiling relied on immunoSEQ multiplex PCR, and the TCRdb table lists in-frame clones only, not all of them. The data show approximately 60,000 clones, roughly 90% seen once. Points from the study as a whole: Blood samples from two patients yielded substantially fewer templates and were excluded from blood-rectal overlap analysis. Clonal expansions reduced rectal repertoire diversity in acute severe colitis. All ulcerative colitis patients, but no controls, carried a couple of rectal clonotypes.

The sequence derives from a boy aged 10-17 years with severe ulcerative colitis. The chain links TRBV21-1 to TRBJ2-1. TRBV21-1 is recorded as a pseudogene. The sequencing input was blood. This CDR3 is CASSKRGPGASSNEQFF. The DNA of the CDR3 is TGTGCCAGCAGCAAGCGAGGGCCGGGGGCTTCCTCCAATGAGCAGTTCTTC.